The present T cell receptor (beta chain) was sequenced within a study of lymphopenia after photon versus proton radiotherapy. Broader study findings: Photon-treated patients lost naive T cells and TCR diversity; proton-treated stayed stable. After lymphocyte nadir, photon-treated repertoires showed oligoclonal expansion, especially CD8+ Temra.

Repertoires were generated with immunoSEQ multiplex PCR, while TCRdb's copy carries only in-frame clones and drops some. Of roughly 35,000 clones in the sample, 70% to 90% were seen once. On this clone: Its antigen is undetermined.

The source is a man between 45 and 60 years old with gastric cancer. The sample consisted of peripheral blood, taken from a patient treated with photon-based radiotherapy.

The CDR3 coding sequence is TGTGCCAGTGCCGGGACTAGCAACGAGCAGTACTTC. Protein sequence: CASAGTSNEQYF. The rearrangement uses TRBV2 and TRBJ2-7; 9 bases align to TRBD2. The CDR3 spans 12 residues. With 9 bases clipped from V and 5 bases from J, the junction kept 5 bases outside the gene matches. The germline CDR1 and CDR2 sequences are SNHLY and FYNNEI.